This T cell receptor (beta chain) was sequenced in a study of beta chain features in type 1 diabetes. This clone was seen repeatedly, ten times or more. Its target is not known. Every bit of the isolated RNA underwent reverse transcription, so sequencing read expressed TCRB transcripts. The protocol was immunoSEQ multiplex PCR, while the TCRdb copy is restricted to in-frame clones and leaves out a portion. The data show nearly 350,000 clones, 7% to 10% seen once. Study results and limitations: Sequencing the cDNA could make cells with high TCR expression show up more than they should. Shorter TCRB CDR3s, moderately but significantly so, were found in Type 1 diabetes patients in all four CD4+ subsets. Shorter templates might be favored by PCR, and equally so in patients and in controls.

Via the markers CD45RO/CCR7/CD25/CD127/CD95/CD27, stem cell-like memory, regulatory, central memory and naive CD4+ cells were sorted. This CDR3 has 15 residues. V shed 4 bases and J shed 7 bases, with 16 bases lying between them. Germline CDR1 LGHNA, CDR2 YSLEER. This sequence originates from a man younger than 45 with type 1 diabetes. Sequencing input: central memory CD4+ T cells from blood. The V and J genes are TRBV4-3 and TRBJ1-4; D perhaps matches TRBD1 (6 bases). This CDR3 reads CASSPGKGVGEKLFF. The CDR3 DNA sequence: TGCGCCAGCAGCCCCGGGAAGGGGGTGGGTGAAAAACTGTTTTTT.